Listed here are 5 T cell receptor beta chains from one sample, sequenced in a study of T cells after yellow fever vaccination. TCRdb ran MiXCR on the 5' RACE reads and lists one entry per CDR3 protein. The profile shows 250,000 to 400,000 distinct CDR3 sequences, approximately 4.5% of them singletons. The sample was PBMCs, taken 15 days after the yellow fever booster vaccination. The origin of the receptors is a man younger than 35 who received the YFV17D yellow fever vaccine.

The sample holds many counts of this clonotype. CDR3 sequence (DNA): TGTGCCATCAGTCCCTCAGGGGAAAACTATGGCTACACCTTC. It encodes CAISPSGENYGYTF. The chain couples TRBV10-3 to TRBJ1-2; D perhaps matches TRBD1 (6 bases). The CDR3 has 14 amino acids. Germline-derived CDR1 and CDR2 are ENHRY and SYGVKD. The V end was cut by 5 bases, the J end by 2 bases, with 12 bases between.

The chain recombines TRBV6-6 with TRBJ1-1, with 8 bases matching TRBD1. The CDR3 length is 16 residues. Losses at the gene ends were 4 bases for V and 4 bases for J; bases not matched to a gene: 11. The germline V gene has CDR1 MNHNY and CDR2 SVGAGI (reference sequence). The CDR3 is CASSSPGQEPGTEAFF. CDR3 DNA: TGTGCCAGCAGTTCCCCGGGACAGGAACCAGGCACTGAAGCTTTCTTT.

The gene calls are TRBV7-9 and TRBJ1-4, with D uncertain. Germline CDR1 and CDR2: SEHNR and FQNEAQ (reference sequence). The V end lost 1 base, the J end lost 14 bases, and 11 bases lay between the germline ends. The CDR3 consists of 12 residues. The CDR3 sequence: CASSLGGGSLFF. The CDR3 nucleotides are TGTGCCAGCAGCTTAGGGGGAGGATCCCTGTTTTTT.

The sample holds many counts of this clonotype. The chain has TRBV7-3 and TRBJ2-3; 9 bases fit TRBD2. V trimming: 5 bases; J trimming: 0 bases; junction bases outside the gene matches: 12. Germline values: CDR1 SGHTA, CDR2 FQGTGA. The CDR3 totals 18 residues. The CDR3 spells CASSLAVAGETSTDTQYF. The CDR3 DNA sequence: TGTGCCAGCAGCCTCGCGGTAGCGGGGGAGACGAGCACAGATACGCAGTATTTT.

The table lists this clonotype with many counts. V and J are TRBV7-2 and TRBJ2-3; D unresolved. The CDR3 has 13 residues. Germline V CDR1 and CDR2: SGHTA, FQGNSA. V lost 1 base and J lost 6, with 8 bases in between. In DNA, the CDR3 is TGTGCCAGCAGCTTAGAGTCTTGGGATACGCAGTATTTT. Encoded protein: CASSLESWDTQYF.